The 10 T cell receptor beta chains listed next were all sequenced from one sample in a study of shared clonotypes between healthy human individuals. Generated by immunoSEQ multiplex PCR, the TCRdb table keeps only in-frame clones and is missing some. The table shows 2 million to 2.5 million clones, with 85% to 95% occurring only once. Sequencing was done on a sample of naive CD4+ T cells from PBMCs. Subset here: CD45RA+ positively selected. Source of these receptors: a man in his late teens or twenties in good health. Some clones in this sample may be carry-over from other donors' samples.

This clone was counted a few times. The chain employs TRBV9 and TRBJ1-5, with a possible D match to TRBD1 (6 bases). The CDR3 runs to 14 residues. V was clipped by 3 bases and J by 0 bases, with 7 bases between them. Germline V lookup: CDR1 SGDLS, CDR2 YYNGEE. In nucleotides, the CDR3 is TGTGCCAGCAGCGGGGACATTAGCAATCAGCCCCAGCATTTT. Translated, it gives CASSGDISNQPQHF.

This clone is a singleton in its sample. V gene TRBV19 combines with J gene TRBJ2-5; D could derive from TRBD1 or TRBD2 (5 bases each). There are 12 residues in the CDR3. V was shortened by 8 bases and J by 13 bases, with 20 bases between the two germline ends. CDR1 and CDR2 from the germline V gene are LNHDA and SQIVND (reference sequence). The CDR3 sequence is CASREGASPPYF. DNA for the CDR3: TGTGCCAGTCGGGAAGGGGCATCACCCCCGTACTTC.

The V call is TRBV6-6, the J call TRBJ2-4; either TRBD1 or TRBD2 may fit D (5 bases each). Germline V gives CDR1 MNHNY, CDR2 SVGAGI (reference sequence). V shed 0 bases and J shed 14 bases, with 11 bases lying between them. The length of the CDR3 is 12 residues. Here the CDR3 reads CASSYSDKEEYF. CDR3 sequence (DNA): TGTGCCAGCAGTTACTCGGACAAGGAGGAGTACTTC.

Only one count was recorded for this clone. The rearrangement links TRBV30 to TRBJ2-5; D perhaps matches TRBD1 (5 bases). V lost 3 bases and J lost 1, with 18 bases in between. CDR1 is GTSNPN, CDR2 SVGIG, per germline (reference sequence). The CDR3 has 16 amino acids. This CDR3 reads CAWRMPGNGPQETQYF. CDR3 DNA: TGTGCCTGGAGGATGCCAGGGAATGGCCCCCAAGAGACCCAGTACTTC.

CDR3 sequence reads: CASMNRGQEKFF. In nucleotides, the CDR3 is TGTGCCAGCATGAACAGGGGGCAAGAAAAGTTCTTC. The J gene is TRBJ2-1, the V gene TRBV7-3, with 9 nucleotides matching TRBD1. Germline loops: CDR1 SGHTA, CDR2 FQGTGA. Losses at the gene ends were 7 bases for V and 14 bases for J; bases not matched to a gene: 9. The CDR3 extends over 12 amino acids.

V usage is TRBV18 and J usage is TRBJ1-1; the D is unclear. Germline CDR1 is KGHSH and CDR2 is LQKENI. CDR3 length equals 15 residues. Trimming removed 3 bases at V and 1 base at J, with 12 bases between. CDR3 nucleotide sequence: TGTGCCAGCTCACCTTCTTCTCCGGGGAACACTGAAGCTTTCTTT. Amino acids: CASSPSSPGNTEAFF.

The chain has TRBV28 and TRBJ1-1; unclear D gene. Germline values: CDR1 MDHEN, CDR2 SYDVKM. The CDR3 covers 12 residues. V shed 3 bases and J shed 12 bases, with 14 bases lying between them. CDR3 loop: CASSLLGPSPFF. The CDR3 nucleotides are TGTGCCAGCAGTTTGCTGGGTCCGTCTCCTTTCTTT. The full variable domain, rest sourced from reference TRBV28 and TRBJ1-1, is DVKVTQSSRYLVKRTGEKVFLECVQDMDHENMFWYRQDPGLGLRLIYFSYDVKMKEKGDIPEGYSVSREKKERFSLILESASTNQTSMYLCASSLLGPSPFFGQGTRLTVV.

V and J are TRBV7-6 and TRBJ2-3, with D hard to call. The V and J ends lost 2 bases and 2 bases respectively, with 14 bases between them. The CDR3 has 16 residues. Germline CDR1 is SGHVS and CDR2 is FNYEAQ. CDR3 amino acids: CASSLSYPPSTDTQYF. The DNA of the CDR3 is TGTGCCAGCAGCTTAAGTTATCCTCCGTCCACAGATACGCAGTATTTT.

The chain recombines TRBV18 with TRBJ1-4; D gene ambiguous. The CDR3 consists of 12 residues. Trimming pared 2 bases from V and 8 bases from J, leaving 6 bases between. Germline CDR1 is KGHSH and CDR2 is LQKENI. CDR3 residues: CASSPAEEKLFF. CDR3 DNA: TGTGCCAGCTCACCAGCTGAAGAAAAACTGTTTTTT.

The rearrangement uses TRBV27 and TRBJ2-5; TRBD2 agrees at 12 bases. The CDR3 runs 16 residues. The germline CDR1 and CDR2 sequences are MNHEY and SMNVEV (reference sequence). Losses at the gene ends were 2 bases for V and 5 bases for J; bases not matched to a gene: 6. In nucleotides, the CDR3 is TGTGCCAGCAGTTTAATCACTAGCGGGAGGAAGGAGACCCAGTACTTC. Its protein product is CASSLITSGRKETQYF.